The T cell receptor beta chain described here comes from a study of identifying expanded T cells in peripheral blood. General study points: Over around two and four weeks, about 17 and 20 clones changed, versus around 1.2 between replicates.

Germline CDR1 SGDLS, CDR2 YYNGEE. Between the trimmed V and J ends, which lost 6 bases and 2 bases, there was a span of 23 bases. CDR3 size: 17 residues. Notes on this clone: Its specificity is not known.

The data were produced by immunoSEQ multiplex PCR, yet TCRdb's version contains in-frame clones alone and is incomplete. The sample has 90,000 to 110,000 clones, about 88% seen once. During the collection period, no donor immune events like infections were recorded. V usage is TRBV9 and J usage is TRBJ1-1, with D maybe TRBD1 (5 bases). The clonotype comes from a person between 18 and 75 years old in good health. The specimen was blood. DNA of the CDR3: TGTGCCAGCACAAACGAACAGGTAATTGAGAGAAACACTGAAGCTTTCTTT. Translating gives CASTNEQVIERNTEAFF.